This T cell receptor (beta chain) was observed in a study of T-cell memory formation after mild COVID-19. Findings and caveats of the study: The second-wave clones peaking on day 37 were not confirmed as SARS-CoV-2-specific. Certain responding clones were present in pre-infection memory, suggesting participation of cross-reactive memory.

This clonotype showed up many times. Its antigen is undetermined. A single record per CDR3 protein comes from TCRdb applying MiXCR to the 5' RACE reads. The sample shows fewer than 450,000 distinct CDR3 sequences, roughly 21% of them seen only once. Sequencing used PBMCs or a T cell subset sorted from them (not recorded which). This TCR derives from an adult woman who had mild COVID-19 (a few samples of this study predate the infection). Cell type and time point are not known.

The CDR3 sequence: CASSFEESWAGASYEQYF. The CDR3 DNA reads as TGTGCCAGCAGCTTCGAGGAGTCGTGGGCAGGGGCGTCCTACGAGCAGTACTTC. V is TRBV7-9 and J is TRBJ2-7; TRBD1 might be the D (6 bases). The germline CDR1 and CDR2 sequences are SEHNR and FQNEAQ (reference sequence). Trimming removed 3 bases from V and 1 base from J, with 22 bases in between. CDR3 length: 18 amino acids.